The 5 T cell receptor beta chains below all came from one sample that was sequenced in a study of T cell repertoires in ileal Crohn's disease. Clones were read by immunoSEQ multiplex PCR, and TCRdb kept only the in-frame ones, dropping some. The sample holds about 7,600 clones, 70% to 75% seen once. Noted time point: proximal margin of the surgical specimen (macroscopically non-inflamed). What was sequenced was ileal tissue. The receptor source for this set is an adult with Crohn's disease.

This clone was counted once. The rearrangement joins TRBV19 to TRBJ2-5; D is uncertain. V was cut by 0 bases and J by 1 base, with 6 bases left in between. CDR1 and CDR2 (germline): LNHDA, SQIVND (reference sequence). This CDR3 has 14 amino acids. CDR3 nucleotides: TGTGCCAGTAGTATAGATGTGGGCCAAGAGACCCAGTACTTC. Translating gives CASSIDVGQETQYF.

The V call is TRBV5-1, the J call TRBJ2-5; 13 positions match TRBD2. The CDR3 length is 17 residues. J lost 3 bases, V lost 2 bases, and 7 bases had no gene match. Per germline, CDR1 SGHRS and CDR2 YFSETQ. CDR3 sequence (DNA): TGCGCCAGCAGCTTCGGTATACTAGCGGGAGGGGAAGAGACCCAGTACTTC. Encoded protein: CASSFGILAGGEETQYF. Based on the CDR3 plus reference TRBV5-1 and TRBJ2-5, the full variable domain is KAGVTQTPRYLIKTRGQQVTLSCSPISGHRSVSWYQQTPGQGLQFLFEYFSETQRNKGNFPGRFSGRQFSNSRSEMNVSTLELGDSALYLCASSFGILAGGEETQYFGPGTRLLVL.

To note about this clone: Other nucleotide sequences in the sample specify the same CDR3. The chain combines TRBV7-8 with TRBJ2-7; the match to TRBD1 covers 7 bases. V lost 1 base to trimming and J lost 0 bases; unmatched junction nucleotides: 3. The length of the CDR3 is 15 residues. Germline V gene sequence: CDR1 SGHVS, CDR2 FQNEAQ. CDR3 amino acids: CASSLEGGSSYEQYF. The CDR3 bases are TGTGCCAGCAGCTTAGAAGGGGGCAGCTCCTACGAGCAGTACTTC.

The chain couples TRBV19 to TRBJ1-5; D is undetermined. The CDR3 runs 16 residues. V gave up 3 bases and J gave up 2 bases, with 14 bases separating them. From germline, CDR1 is LNHDA and CDR2 SQIVND (reference sequence). The CDR3 sequence: CASSIPRRGGNQPQHF. Written as DNA, the CDR3 is TGTGCCAGTAGTATCCCCAGGAGAGGAGGCAATCAGCCCCAGCATTTT.

This chain uses TRBV9 with TRBJ2-7, with TRBD2 matching 7 bases. CDR1 SGDLS and CDR2 YYNGEE come from the germline V gene. CDR3 length equals 14 residues. The junction had 6 bases not matched to a gene; V was cut back by 4 bases and J by 2 bases. CDR3 sequence: CASSPGRGAYEQYF. CDR3 DNA sequence: TGTGCCAGCAGCCCAGGGAGGGGAGCCTACGAGCAGTACTTC.